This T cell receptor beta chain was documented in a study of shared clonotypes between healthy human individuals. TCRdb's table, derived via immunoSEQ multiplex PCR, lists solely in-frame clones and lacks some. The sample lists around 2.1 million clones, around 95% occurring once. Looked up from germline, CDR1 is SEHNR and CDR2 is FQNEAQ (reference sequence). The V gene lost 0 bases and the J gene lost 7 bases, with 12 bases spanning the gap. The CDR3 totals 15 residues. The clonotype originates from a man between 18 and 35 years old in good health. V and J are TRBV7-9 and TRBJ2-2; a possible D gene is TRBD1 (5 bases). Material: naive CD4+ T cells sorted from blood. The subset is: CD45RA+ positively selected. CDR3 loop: CASSLALRVDGELFF. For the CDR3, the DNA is TGTGCCAGCAGCTTAGCGCTCAGGGTTGACGGGGAGCTGTTTTTT.